This T cell receptor beta chain was identified during a study of Graves' ophthalmopathy and Graves' hyperthyroidism. After removal of 3 bases from V and 6 bases from J, the junction contained 14 bases not matched to a gene. The CDR3 has 16 amino acids. CDR1 SNHLY and CDR2 FYNNEI come from the germline V gene. Ten or more counts support this clonotype. Using RNA transcripts, the TCR beta CDR3 regions were amplified. First-round RT-PCR used HTBI primers; second-round multiplex PCR followed. MiXCR was run by TCRdb on the multiplex PCR reads, yielding one entry per CDR3 protein. The sample carries about 400,000 distinct CDR3 sequences, around 19% recorded once. Presentation of ophthalmopathy in the donors involved moderate-to-severe activity, CAS ≥3, NOSPECS ≥4 and a duration under 3 months. Clinicians made diagnoses from clinical symptoms, serum thyroxine, TRAb, thyroid ultrasound and orbital computed tomography.

The V and J genes are TRBV2 and TRBJ2-7, with 7 bases lining up with TRBD2. This TCR was recovered from a woman aged 18-30 years with Graves' ophthalmopathy. The sequencing input was peripheral blood. CDR3 loop: CASSDVTMGGFAEQYF. The CDR3 DNA reads TGTGCCAGCAGTGACGTGACAATGGGGGGGTTCGCCGAGCAGTACTTC.